This TCR beta chain was observed in a study of shared clonotypes between healthy human individuals. CDR3 length: 12 residues. V shed 10 bases and J 8 bases; nucleotides not matched to a gene: 2. Germline V gene lookup returns CDR1 LNHDA and CDR2 SQIVND (reference sequence). Study outcomes and limitations: Of the naive CD4 clonotypes, around 4.7% were shared across a few donors. Blood alone was sampled, and tissue repertoires likely differ.

Note on this clone: Antigen specificity is unknown.

Here immunoSEQ multiplex PCR was the method, and the copy in TCRdb shows in-frame clones only, minus some. The sample lists about 770,000 clones; 55% to 80% were seen once. J is TRBJ2-2 and V is TRBV19, with 12 bases fitting TRBD2. This clonotype originated in a woman younger than 45 in good health. The sample was memory CD4+ T cells sorted from blood. The subset is: CD45RA-negative fraction. In DNA form, the CDR3 reads TGTGCCACCGGACTAGCGGGGGGGGAGCTGTTTTTT. Its protein is CATGLAGGELFF.